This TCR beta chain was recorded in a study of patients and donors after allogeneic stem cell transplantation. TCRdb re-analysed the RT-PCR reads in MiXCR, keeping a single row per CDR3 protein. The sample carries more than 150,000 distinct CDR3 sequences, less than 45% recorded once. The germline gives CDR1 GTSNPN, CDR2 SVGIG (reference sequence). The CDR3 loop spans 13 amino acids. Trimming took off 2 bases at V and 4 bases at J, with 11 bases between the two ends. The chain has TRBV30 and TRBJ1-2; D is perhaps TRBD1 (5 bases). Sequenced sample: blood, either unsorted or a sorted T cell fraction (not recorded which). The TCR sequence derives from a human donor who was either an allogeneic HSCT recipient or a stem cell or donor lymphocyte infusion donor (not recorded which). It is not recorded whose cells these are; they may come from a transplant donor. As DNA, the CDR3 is TGTGCCTGGAGTCCGACAGAAGTCTATGGCTACACCTTC. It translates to CAWSPTEVYGYTF. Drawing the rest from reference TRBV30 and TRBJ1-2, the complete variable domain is SQTIHQWPATLVQPVGSPLSLECTVEGTSNPNLYWYRQAAGRGLQLLFYSVGIGQISSEVPQNLSASRPQDRQFILSSKKLLLSDSGFYLCAWSPTEVYGYTFGSGTRLTVV.